The 32 T cell receptor beta chains given below trace back to one sample, sequenced in a study of blood T cell repertoires in COVID-19. Sequencing was performed with immunoSEQ multiplex PCR; in TCRdb, only in-frame clones are kept and a portion is missing. The sample contains about 180,000 clones, 70% to 90% of which appear only once. Sequenced: peripheral blood. The origin of the receptors is a man in his 60s with acute or convalescent COVID-19.

This chain uses TRBV24-1 with TRBJ2-5; unclear D gene. V was pared by 2 bases and J by 1 base, with 10 bases between. Germline lookup yields CDR1 KGHDR and CDR2 SFDVKD. The CDR3 has 15 amino acids. The CDR3 region has the DNA TGTGCCACCAGTGATTCCGCGAGAGCCCAAGAGACCCAGTACTTC. Amino acid sequence: CATSDSARAQETQYF.

The chain carries TRBV29-1 and TRBJ2-7, with 11 bases matching TRBD2. The V segment lost 7 bases and the J segment 6 bases; nucleotides outside the gene matches: 8. CDR3 length equals 13 residues. Per the germline V gene, CDR1 is SQVTM and CDR2 is ANQGSEA. CDR3 amino acids: CSAAVAGGSEQYF. In nucleotides, the CDR3 is TGCAGCGCCGCTGTAGCGGGAGGGAGCGAGCAGTACTTC.

The V call is TRBV19, the J call TRBJ2-2; 10 nucleotides line up with TRBD1. This CDR3 spans 13 amino acids. The germline gives CDR1 LNHDA, CDR2 SQIVND (reference sequence). V gave up 9 bases and J gave up 4 bases; unmatched junction bases: 2. CDR3 nucleotides: TGTGCCAGCTGGACAGGGGGCACCGGGGAGCTGTTTTTT. This gives the protein CASWTGGTGELFF.

This chain joins TRBV28 and TRBJ1-4; TRBD1 is a possible D gene (6 bases). This CDR3 has 15 amino acids. Trimming took off 8 bases at V and 3 bases at J, with 16 bases between the two ends. Per the germline V gene, CDR1 is MDHEN and CDR2 is SYDVKM. The CDR3 DNA is TGTGCCAGCTTTAAAGGGGGGGTCGCTAATGAAAAACTGTTTTTT. Protein sequence: CASFKGGVANEKLFF. The complete variable domain, with remaining parts taken from reference TRBV28 and TRBJ1-4, reads DVKVTQSSRYLVKRTGEKVFLECVQDMDHENMFWYRQDPGLGLRLIYFSYDVKMKEKGDIPEGYSVSREKKERFSLILESASTNQTSMYLCASFKGGVANEKLFFGSGTQLSVL.

The chain recombines TRBV18 with TRBJ2-7, with 7 bases identical to TRBD1. With V trimmed by 3 bases and J by 3 bases, 8 bases remained unmatched. Per germline, CDR1 KGHSH and CDR2 LQKENI. The CDR3 totals 15 residues. The CDR3: CASSPFDRVLYEQYF. The DNA of the CDR3 is TGTGCCAGCTCACCTTTTGACAGGGTACTCTACGAGCAGTACTTC.

The rearrangement uses TRBV7-2 and TRBJ2-7, with 11 bases lining up with TRBD2. The germline CDR1 and CDR2 sequences are SGHTA and FQGNSA. The V gene end was trimmed by 3 bases and the J gene end by 3 bases; junction bases not matched to a gene: 1. The CDR3 runs to 14 residues. In DNA form, the CDR3 reads TGTGCCAGCAGCTTCACTAGCGGGAGCTACGAGCAGTACTTC. Translating it yields CASSFTSGSYEQYF.

The J gene is TRBJ2-5, the V gene TRBV7-3, with D perhaps matching TRBD1 (6 bases). Germline loops: CDR1 SGHTA, CDR2 FQGTGA. Trimming shortened V by 6 bases and J by 1 base, and 12 bases separated the two germline ends. The CDR3 length is 14 residues. For the CDR3, the DNA is TGTGCCAGCAGTCCCGGACAGATCCAAGAGACCCAGTACTTC. Translation: CASSPGQIQETQYF.

The J gene is TRBJ1-1, the V gene TRBV18; no definite D call. The CDR3 is made up of 13 amino acids. CDR1 is KGHSH and CDR2 is LQKENI in the germline V gene. With 3 bases removed from V and 5 bases from J, the gap between germline ends came to 10 bases. In DNA, the CDR3 is TGTGCCAGCTCACCGACTATTGGGACTGAAGCTTTCTTT. Encoded protein: CASSPTIGTEAFF.

The V call is TRBV6-6, the J call TRBJ2-1, with D possibly matching TRBD2 (6 bases). V lost 2 bases and J 6 bases, leaving 17 bases between the germline ends. The CDR3 totals 16 residues. The germline gives CDR1 MNHNY, CDR2 SVGAGI (reference sequence). CDR3 amino acids: CASSYHSGPGGNEQFF. Written as DNA, the CDR3 is TGTGCCAGCAGTTACCACTCGGGCCCCGGGGGCAATGAGCAGTTCTTC.

The chain couples TRBV7-8 to TRBJ1-5, with a weak D call TRBD1 (5 bases). The V gene lost 5 bases and the J gene lost 2 bases, with 16 bases spanning the gap. Germline loops: CDR1 SGHVS, CDR2 FQNEAQ. The CDR3 contains 16 residues. CDR3 in amino acids: CASSPLGRVGNQPQHF. In DNA, the CDR3 is TGTGCCAGCAGCCCTCTGGGCAGGGTGGGCAATCAGCCCCAGCATTTT.

The genes are TRBV5-4 and TRBJ2-1; weak D call: TRBD1 (5 bases). Germline lookup yields CDR1 SGHNT and CDR2 YYREEE (reference sequence). The CDR3 has 15 amino acids. The V gene lost 6 bases and the J gene lost 4 bases, with 17 bases spanning the gap. The CDR3 spells CASTFGSGPYNEQFF. The CDR3, as DNA: TGTGCCAGCACCTTTGGGTCAGGGCCTTACAATGAGCAGTTCTTC.

The chain links TRBV18 to TRBJ2-7; 10 bases line up with TRBD1. The junction had 5 bases not matched to a gene; V was cut back by 1 base and J by 5 bases. CDR3 size: 15 residues. CDR1 is KGHSH and CDR2 is LQKENI in the germline V gene. CDR3 bases: TGTGCCAGCTCACCACTAGTGGGACAGGGGAACGAGCAGTACTTC. This codes for CASSPLVGQGNEQYF. The full variable domain, with the rest looked up from reference TRBV18 and TRBJ2-7, is NAGVMQNPRHLVRRRGQEARLRCSPMKGHSHVYWYRQLPEEGLKFMVYLQKENIIDESGMPKERFSAEFPKEGPSILRIQQVVRGDSAAYFCASSPLVGQGNEQYFGPGTRLTVT.

This clone was seen only a few times. CDR3 coding DNA: TGTGCCAGTGGGGCCGGAGCTTACACCTTC. Protein: CASGAGAYTF. The chain is built from TRBV28 and TRBJ1-2, with D maybe TRBD1 (5 bases). The CDR3 loop spans 10 amino acids. V lost 9 bases to trimming and J lost 11 bases, with 13 bases between them. In germline, CDR1 is MDHEN, CDR2 SYDVKM.

This sequence joins TRBV28 and TRBJ2-7; TRBD2 might be the D (5 bases). The V gene's germline CDR1 is MDHEN and CDR2 SYDVKM. The CDR3 covers 13 residues. V was trimmed by 5 bases and J by 2 bases, leaving 10 bases between them. The CDR3 DNA is TGTGCCAGCAGTAAACTAGGACCCTACGAGCAGTACTTC. It specifies CASSKLGPYEQYF.

J is TRBJ2-3 and V is TRBV5-1; D is uncertain. V was cut by 1 base and J by 1 base, with 13 bases left in between. This CDR3 comprises 16 residues. Germline V lookup: CDR1 SGHRS, CDR2 YFSETQ. Here the CDR3 reads CASSLSVVGGTDTQYF. The CDR3 DNA sequence: TGCGCCAGCAGCTTGTCAGTAGTGGGCGGCACAGATACGCAGTATTTT.

The J gene is TRBJ2-3, the V gene TRBV9, with 11 positions matching TRBD1. This CDR3 spans 15 amino acids. The V and J ends lost 4 bases and 5 bases, in that order; junction bases with no gene match: 6. Germline V gene data show CDR1 as SGDLS and CDR2 as YYNGEE. The CDR3 is CASSSGQGAVDTQYF. DNA for the CDR3: TGTGCCAGCAGCTCCGGACAGGGGGCGGTAGATACGCAGTATTTT.

V gene TRBV30 combines with J gene TRBJ2-1; D uncertain. The CDR3 is made up of 11 amino acids. Germline V gives CDR1 GTSNPN, CDR2 SVGIG (reference sequence). V shed 3 bases and J shed 7 bases, with 7 bases lying between them. CDR3 sequence reads: CAWSPLNEQFF. The CDR3 DNA sequence: TGTGCCTGGAGCCCGTTGAATGAGCAGTTCTTC.

The V and J genes are TRBV13 and TRBJ1-2, with 12 bases matching TRBD1. Looked up from germline, CDR1 is PRHDT and CDR2 is FYEKMQ (reference sequence). V lost 5 bases to trimming and J lost 2 bases; unmatched junction nucleotides: 9. The CDR3 is 17 residues long. The CDR3 is CASSNRDRGLRNYGYTF. The CDR3 DNA reads as TGTGCCAGCAGCAACCGGGACAGGGGGCTAAGAAACTATGGCTACACCTTC.

The CDR3 reads CASSNPPEGLYYEQYF. The CDR3 nucleotides read TGTGCCAGTAGTAACCCGCCCGAGGGCCTCTACTACGAGCAGTACTTC. The chain recombines TRBV19 with TRBJ2-7; tentative D call: TRBD2 (5 bases). Between the trimmed V and J ends, which lost 4 bases and 3 bases, there was a span of 19 bases. The CDR3 runs 16 residues. Germline V lookup: CDR1 LNHDA, CDR2 SQIVND (reference sequence).

This clone was seen just once. The rearrangement uses TRBV23-1 and TRBJ1-5; a weak D match, TRBD1 (5 bases). TRBV23-1 is an ORF for which the function is uncertain. The CDR3 covers 17 residues. Trimming cost V 5 bases and J 0 bases, with 17 bases left between them. In DNA, the CDR3 is TGCGCCAGCAGTGCACCGGGACTCTTAAATAGCAATCAGCCCCAGCATTTT. This translates into CASSAPGLLNSNQPQHF.

This clone was seen more than once but under ten times. This chain joins TRBV5-1 and TRBJ2-1; the D gene is possibly TRBD2 (5 bases). CDR3 size: 15 residues. The V end was cut by 5 bases, the J end by 5 bases, with 17 bases between. CDR1 and CDR2 from the germline V gene are SGHRS and YFSETQ. The CDR3 here is CASREARTPNNEQFF. In DNA, the CDR3 is TGCGCCAGCAGGGAAGCTCGGACTCCCAACAATGAGCAGTTCTTC.

The V call is TRBV7-9, the J call TRBJ1-3; D is uncertain. Per the germline V gene, CDR1 is SEHNR and CDR2 is FQNEAQ (reference sequence). V lost 8 bases to trimming and J lost 8 bases, with 13 bases between them. The CDR3 is 12 residues long. DNA of the CDR3: TGTGCCAGCGGAGGCAGGACGGACACCATATATTTT. Protein sequence: CASGGRTDTIYF.

The CDR3 sequence: CASSFQDYGYTF. The DNA of the CDR3 is TGTGCCAGCAGTTTCCAGGACTATGGCTACACCTTC. The chain joins TRBV28 to TRBJ1-2; D call uncertain. Trimming removed 3 bases at V and 3 bases at J, with 5 bases between. Germline V gene sequence: CDR1 MDHEN, CDR2 SYDVKM. The CDR3 is 12 amino acids.

This clone turned up a few times. This CDR3 is also generated by other DNA sequences in the sample. V usage is TRBV5-4 and J usage is TRBJ2-1, with 8 bases identical to TRBD2. The V gene's germline CDR1 is SGHNT and CDR2 YYREEE (reference sequence). Trimming at V came to 0 bases and at J to 3 bases, leaving 2 bases not matched to a gene. This CDR3 is 15 amino acids long. The CDR3 DNA reads as TGTGCCAGCAGCTTGGGGGCGGGGGGCTACAATGAGCAGTTCTTC. Protein sequence: CASSLGAGGYNEQFF.

The V gene is TRBV5-1, the J gene TRBJ2-1; 7 bases are a match to TRBD2. CDR1 SGHRS and CDR2 YFSETQ come from the germline V gene. The ends lost 5 bases at V and 9 bases at J; junction bases unmatched: 5. This CDR3 is 12 amino acids long. The CDR3 nucleotides are TGCGCCAGCAGTCCGGGGGAGGGTGAGCAGTTCTTC. It is translated as CASSPGEGEQFF.

The chain combines TRBV30 with TRBJ2-7; a weak D match, TRBD2 (5 bases). Trimming took off 0 bases at V and 3 bases at J, with 9 bases between the two ends. This CDR3 has 13 residues. The germline CDR1 and CDR2 sequences are GTSNPN and SVGIG (reference sequence). The chain's CDR3 is CAWSVDGSYEQYF. CDR3 in DNA: TGTGCCTGGAGTGTAGATGGGAGCTACGAGCAGTACTTC.

The rearrangement joins TRBV28 to TRBJ1-3, with a tentative D call TRBD1 (5 bases). The length of the CDR3 is 14 residues. The V and J ends lost 3 bases and 4 bases respectively, with 10 bases between them. The germline V gene encodes CDR1 MDHEN and CDR2 SYDVKM. The CDR3 loop is CASSFGRAGNTIYF. DNA for the CDR3: TGTGCCAGCAGTTTCGGCAGGGCCGGAAACACCATATATTTT.

The chain has TRBV5-1 and TRBJ2-1; 16 positions agree with TRBD2. Per germline, CDR1 SGHRS and CDR2 YFSETQ. The CDR3 runs 18 residues. The V gene end was trimmed by 3 bases and the J gene end by 3 bases; junction bases not matched to a gene: 6. The CDR3 DNA reads as TGCGCCAGCAGCTCCGGGACTAGCGGGAGGGCACTCTACAATGAGCAGTTCTTC. Translated, it gives CASSSGTSGRALYNEQFF.

V and J are TRBV12-3 or TRBV12-4 and TRBJ1-6, with a possible D match to TRBD1 (6 bases). Trimming took 8 bases from V and 10 from J, leaving 15 bases between them. The length of the CDR3 is 13 residues. CDR3 in amino acids: CASGIRGGSPLHF. The CDR3 bases are TGTGCCAGCGGAATCAGGGGAGGGTCACCCCTCCACTTT.

The rearrangement links TRBV4-1 to TRBJ1-1; a weak D match, TRBD1 (5 bases). The germline V gene has CDR1 MGHRA and CDR2 YSYEKL. V was pared by 8 bases and J by 1 base, with 8 bases between. CDR3 length: 12 residues. The CDR3 sequence: CASSGGNTEAFF. As DNA, the CDR3 is TGCGCCAGCTCCGGGGGGAACACTGAAGCTTTCTTT.

This chain uses TRBV5-1 with TRBJ1-3, with 7 bases that match TRBD1. J lost 0 bases, V lost 3 bases, and 3 bases had no gene match. Germline V gives CDR1 SGHRS, CDR2 YFSETQ. The CDR3 covers 15 residues. The CDR3 is CASSSDRASGNTIYF. For the CDR3, the DNA is TGCGCCAGCAGCTCTGACAGGGCCTCTGGAAACACCATATATTTT.

The CDR3 region is CASSGQVPSGQPQHF. CDR3 nucleotides: TGTGCCAGCAGTGGACAGGTGCCTTCGGGTCAGCCCCAGCATTTT. The chain employs TRBV28 and TRBJ1-5, with 7 bases that match TRBD1. There are 15 residues in the CDR3. CDR1 MDHEN and CDR2 SYDVKM come from the germline V gene. The ends lost 5 bases at V and 6 bases at J; junction bases unmatched: 10.